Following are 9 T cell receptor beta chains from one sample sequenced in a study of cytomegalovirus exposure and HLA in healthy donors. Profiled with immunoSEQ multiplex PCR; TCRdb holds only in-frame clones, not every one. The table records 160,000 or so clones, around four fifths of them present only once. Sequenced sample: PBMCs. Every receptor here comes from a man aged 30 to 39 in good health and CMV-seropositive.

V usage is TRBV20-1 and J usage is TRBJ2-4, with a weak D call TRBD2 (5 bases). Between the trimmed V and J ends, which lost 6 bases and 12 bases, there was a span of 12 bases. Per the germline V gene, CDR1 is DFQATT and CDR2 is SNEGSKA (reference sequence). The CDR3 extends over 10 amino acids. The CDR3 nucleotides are TGCAGTGCAGCGGACGTCGATCAGTACTTC. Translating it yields CSAADVDQYF.

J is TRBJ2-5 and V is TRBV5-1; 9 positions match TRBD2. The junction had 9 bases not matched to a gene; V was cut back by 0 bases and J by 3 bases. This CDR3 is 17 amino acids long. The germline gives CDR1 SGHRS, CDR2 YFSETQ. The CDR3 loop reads CASSLAGAGGAEETQYF. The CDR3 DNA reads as TGCGCCAGCAGCTTGGCTGGAGCGGGGGGTGCGGAAGAGACCCAGTACTTC.

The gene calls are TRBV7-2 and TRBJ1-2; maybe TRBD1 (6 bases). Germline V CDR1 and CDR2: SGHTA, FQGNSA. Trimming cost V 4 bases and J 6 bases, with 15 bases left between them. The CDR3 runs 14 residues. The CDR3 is CASSSDRSYNGYTF. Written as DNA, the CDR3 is TGTGCCAGCAGCTCGGACAGATCCTATAATGGCTACACCTTC.

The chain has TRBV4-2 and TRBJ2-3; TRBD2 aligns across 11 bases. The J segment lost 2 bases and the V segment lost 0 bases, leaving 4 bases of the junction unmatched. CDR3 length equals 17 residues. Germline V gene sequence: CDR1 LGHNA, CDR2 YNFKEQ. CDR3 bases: TGTGCCAGCAGCCAAGAACTAGCGGGGGACTACACAGATACGCAGTATTTT. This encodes CASSQELAGDYTDTQYF.

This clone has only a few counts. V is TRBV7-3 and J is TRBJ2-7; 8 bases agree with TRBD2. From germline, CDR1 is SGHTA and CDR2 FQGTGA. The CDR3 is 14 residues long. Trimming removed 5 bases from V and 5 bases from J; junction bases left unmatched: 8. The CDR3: CASSAVGGANEQYF. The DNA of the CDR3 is TGTGCCAGCAGCGCCGTCGGGGGGGCTAACGAGCAGTACTTC. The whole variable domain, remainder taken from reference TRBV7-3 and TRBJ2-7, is GAGVSQTPSNKVTEKGKYVELRCDPISGHTALYWYRQSLGQGPEFLIYFQGTGAADDSGLPNDRFFAVRPEGSVSTLKIQRTERGDSAVYLCASSAVGGANEQYFGPGTRLTVT.

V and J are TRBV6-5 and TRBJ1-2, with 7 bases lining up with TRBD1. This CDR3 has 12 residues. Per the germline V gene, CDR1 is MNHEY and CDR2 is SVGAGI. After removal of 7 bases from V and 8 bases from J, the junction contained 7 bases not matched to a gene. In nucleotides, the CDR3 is TGTGCCAGCAACAGACAGGGTGGAGGCTACACCTTC. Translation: CASNRQGGGYTF.

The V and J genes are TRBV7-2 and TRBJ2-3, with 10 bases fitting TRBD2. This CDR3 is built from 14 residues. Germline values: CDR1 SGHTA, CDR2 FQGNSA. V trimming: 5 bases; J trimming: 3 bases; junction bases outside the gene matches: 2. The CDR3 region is CASSVGLATDTQYF. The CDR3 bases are TGTGCCAGCAGCGTGGGACTAGCGACAGATACGCAGTATTTT. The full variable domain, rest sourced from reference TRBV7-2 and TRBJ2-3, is GAGVSQSPSNKVTEKGKDVELRCDPISGHTALYWYRQSLGQGLEFLIYFQGNSAPDKSGLPSDRFSAERTGGSVSTLTIQRTQQEDSAVYLCASSVGLATDTQYFGPGTRLTVL.

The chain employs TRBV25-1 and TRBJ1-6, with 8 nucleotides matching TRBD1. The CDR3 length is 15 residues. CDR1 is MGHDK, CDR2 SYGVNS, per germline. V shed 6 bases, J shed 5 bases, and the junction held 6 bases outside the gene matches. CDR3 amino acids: CASRGTGGNNSPLHF. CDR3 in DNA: TGTGCCAGCAGGGGGACAGGTGGGAATAATTCACCCCTCCACTTT.

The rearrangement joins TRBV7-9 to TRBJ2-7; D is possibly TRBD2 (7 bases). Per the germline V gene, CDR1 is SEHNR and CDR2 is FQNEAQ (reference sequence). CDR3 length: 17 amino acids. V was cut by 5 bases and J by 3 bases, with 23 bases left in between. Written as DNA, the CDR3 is TGTGCCAGCAGCCCTCGGGGGGACACCCCAGCTTTCTACGAGCAGTACTTC. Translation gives CASSPRGDTPAFYEQYF.